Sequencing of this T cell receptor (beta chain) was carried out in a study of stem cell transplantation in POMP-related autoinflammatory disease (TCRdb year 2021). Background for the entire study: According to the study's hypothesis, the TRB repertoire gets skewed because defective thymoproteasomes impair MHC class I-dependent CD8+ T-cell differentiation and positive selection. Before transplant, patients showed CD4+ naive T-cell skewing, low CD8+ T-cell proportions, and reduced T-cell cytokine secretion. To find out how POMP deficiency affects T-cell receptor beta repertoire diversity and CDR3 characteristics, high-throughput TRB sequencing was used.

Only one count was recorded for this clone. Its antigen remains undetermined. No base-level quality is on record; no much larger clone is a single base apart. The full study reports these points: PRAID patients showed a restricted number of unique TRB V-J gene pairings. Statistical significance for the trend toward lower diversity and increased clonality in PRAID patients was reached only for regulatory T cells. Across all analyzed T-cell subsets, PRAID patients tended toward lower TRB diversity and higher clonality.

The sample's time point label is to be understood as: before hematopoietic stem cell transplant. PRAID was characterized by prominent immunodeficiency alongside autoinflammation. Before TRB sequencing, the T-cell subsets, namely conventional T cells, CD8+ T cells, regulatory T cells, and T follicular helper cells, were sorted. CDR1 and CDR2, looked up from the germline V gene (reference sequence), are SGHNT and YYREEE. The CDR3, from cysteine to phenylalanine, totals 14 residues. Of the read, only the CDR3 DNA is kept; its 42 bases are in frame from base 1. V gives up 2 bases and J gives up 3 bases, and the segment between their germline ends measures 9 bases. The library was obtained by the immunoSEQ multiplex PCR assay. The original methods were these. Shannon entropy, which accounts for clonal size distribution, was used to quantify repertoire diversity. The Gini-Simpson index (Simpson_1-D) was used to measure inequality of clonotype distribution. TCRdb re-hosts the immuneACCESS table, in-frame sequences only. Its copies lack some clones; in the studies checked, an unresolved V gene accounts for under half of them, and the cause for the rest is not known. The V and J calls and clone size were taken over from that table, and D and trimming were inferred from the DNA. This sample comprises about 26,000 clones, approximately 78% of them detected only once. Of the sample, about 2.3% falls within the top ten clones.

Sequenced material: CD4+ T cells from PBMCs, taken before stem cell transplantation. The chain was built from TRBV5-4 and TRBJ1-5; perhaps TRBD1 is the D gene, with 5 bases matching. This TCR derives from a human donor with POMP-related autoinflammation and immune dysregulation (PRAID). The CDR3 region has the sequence CASSLAGFNQPQHF. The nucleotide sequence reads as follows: TGTGCCAGCAGCTTAGCAGGGTTCAATCAGCCCCAGCATTTT. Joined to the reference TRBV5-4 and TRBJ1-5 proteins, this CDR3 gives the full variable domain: ETGVTQSPTHLIKTRGQQVTLRCSSQSGHNTVSWYQQALGQGPQFIFQYYREEENGRGNFPPRFSGLQFPNYSSELNVNALELDDSALYLCASSLAGFNQPQHFGDGTRLSIL.